This TCR beta chain was captured in a study of beta chain features in type 1 diabetes. Study results and limitations: Equally in patients and controls, shorter templates might have been favored by PCR. Moderate but significant shortening of TCRB CDR3s was recorded in all four CD4+ subsets from Type 1 diabetes patients.

A note on this clone: Its target is not known.

Every bit of the isolated RNA underwent reverse transcription, so sequencing read expressed TCRB transcripts. Sequencing was performed with immunoSEQ multiplex PCR; in TCRdb, only in-frame clones are kept and a portion is missing. Of 150,000 to 180,000 clones detected, roughly 11% appear once; the ten largest clones hold approximately 2%. Input material: central memory CD4+ T cells from blood. The TCR originated in a man aged 18 to 29 in good health.

DNA of the CDR3: TGTGCCAGCTCACCAATGGCAGGGGGAGAACAAGAGACCCAGTACTTC. Protein sequence: CASSPMAGGEQETQYF. This chain joins TRBV18 and TRBJ2-5, with 7 bases identical to TRBD1. The germline CDR1 and CDR2 sequences are KGHSH and LQKENI. With V trimmed by 2 bases and J by 2 bases, 8 bases remained unmatched. This CDR3 region has 16 residues.